This TCR beta chain comes out of a study of blood T cells in healthy people across ages. Study-level findings and limits: In older individuals, TCR beta diversity per million T cells was lower, falling roughly linearly with age. Naive and antigen-experienced cells could not be conclusively compared, given unsorted PBMCs.

A sample-barcoded 5' primer and a J-beta primer mix were used in a second PCR of roughly 6 to 11 cycles. In TCRdb, the 5' RACE reads were re-called with MiXCR into one record per CDR3 protein. In the table there are fewer than 950,000 distinct CDR3 sequences, under 40% of which are singletons. This CDR3 has 14 amino acids. The V end lost 4 bases, the J end lost 0 bases, and 8 bases lay between the germline ends. Germline values: CDR1 LGHDT, CDR2 YNNKEL (reference sequence). Remarks on this clonotype: Its target is not known.

What was sequenced was blood. This TCR was sampled from a man younger than 30 in good health. The rearrangement uses TRBV3-1 and TRBJ2-3; D might be TRBD1 (5 bases). In nucleotides, the CDR3 is TGTGCCAGCAGCCGGGGCAGTAGCACAGATACGCAGTATTTT. Protein sequence: CASSRGSSTDTQYF.